This T cell receptor (beta chain) was sequenced in a study of blood T cell repertoires in COVID-19. Trimming left V 4 bases short and J 0 bases short, with 13 bases between. This CDR3 is 16 amino acids long. Method: immunoSEQ multiplex PCR; TCRdb's copy keeps in-frame clones and lacks some. The table includes roughly 200,000 clones, around 83% detected once. The sample consisted of peripheral blood. The receptor's source is a woman older than 75 with acute or convalescent COVID-19. The V call is TRBV6-7, the J call TRBJ2-4, with D possibly being TRBD1 (6 bases). TRBV6-7 is placed among ORFs of uncertain function. In nucleotides, the CDR3 is TGTGCCAGCAGTTTCCAGGGGCCTCTAGCCAAAAACATTCAGTACTTC. Its translation: CASSFQGPLAKNIQYF.